This TCR beta chain was identified during a study of beta chain features in type 1 diabetes (dated by TCRdb to the late 2010s). Regarding the complete study: Patients and healthy donors did not differ in mean age, gender distribution, total cell number or subset yield. A total of over 95,000,000 sorted cells were examined across all samples, and RNA yield correlated strongly with the number of cells per subset. The study compared the TCRB repertoires of sorted circulating CD4+ T cell subsets in recently diagnosed type 1 diabetes patients with those in matched healthy donors. Regulatory and stem cell-like memory subsets were isolated from only 8 patients and about eight healthy donors, whereas naive and central memory subsets came from all 28 donors. Study-level results and caveats: Patients with type 1 diabetes made fewer insertions and deleted more nucleotides at VDJ recombination sites, implying thymic rearrangement abnormalities. HLA sub-analyses involved small numbers of individuals, so any influence of HLA type on TCRB rearrangement remained unresolved. Naive, central memory and regulatory TCRB repertoires appeared to be more alike among patients than among healthy donors. PCR might favor shorter templates, but patient and control samples were amplified and corrected together, so any skew would affect both groups equally. A moderate but significant shortening of TCRB CDR3 length was observed in type 1 diabetes patients in all four CD4+ subsets. Sequencing cDNA rather than genomic DNA could over-represent highly expressing activated cells, although activation and CD3 levels did not differ between groups.

Each donor gave one peripheral blood draw, approximately 110 mL on average, collected into heparinised tubes. Using a panel that included CD45RO, CCR7, CD25, CD127, CD95 and CD27, naive, central memory, regulatory and stem cell-like memory CD4+ T cells were sorted on a BD FACSAria II. All sorted populations exceeded 95% purity. PBMCs were isolated immediately by Lymphoprep density gradient centrifugation and stained directly without culture. So that batch effects would be minimized, each experiment stained and sorted samples in pairs, pairing one healthy donor with one patient. The germline V gene (reference sequence) yields PRHDT for CDR1 and FYEKMQ for CDR2. The CDR3 runs 18 residues from the cysteine to the phenylalanine. Just CDR3 DNA is preserved here, 54 bases in frame from base 1. Unmatched junction bases come to 10, with V trimmed by 5 bases and J by 4 bases. In the case of this clone: Its cognate antigen has yet to be identified. Base qualities were left out, and no much larger clone turns up one base away.

The entire amount of isolated RNA was reverse transcribed using the High Capacity cDNA Reverse Transcription Kit, so the sequenced TCRB transcripts were expressed ones. Deep immunoSEQ sequencing was performed on naive, central memory and regulatory T cell samples, with an average of roughly 4 million total reads per sample. After sorted cells were lysed in RLT buffer, RNA was extracted with DNase-treated RNeasy Micro or Mini kits, with the choice depending on cell number. To prevent cross-contamination, each cell subset was processed individually, whereas patient and healthy donor samples were processed jointly. The immunoSEQ multiplex PCR was used to amplify TCRB sequences from cDNA, generating 87-bp fragments that spanned the CDR3 region. Sequencing of the amplicons was done on the Illumina HiSeq platform. As for how the authors treated the data: Synthetic template baselines were used to correct PCR bias computationally, reads within Hamming distance 2 were collapsed, and singletons that could not be merged were discarded. By aligning reads against IMGT, V, D and J genes, CDR3 length, and insertions or deletions at six rearrangement sites were assigned. Within each subset, clonotype counts were normalized to sorted cell number, and only after that were true diversity and Gini coefficients computed with the tcR R package. The overlap coefficient, calculated on TCRB nucleotide sequences, was used to quantify repertoire sharing. This immuneACCESS table, as held by TCRdb, lists in-frame sequences with V and J called but not all clones. Of the missing ones, under half trace to an unresolved V gene in checked studies; the others have no known cause. D and trimming come from the DNA, and the V and J calls and clone size come from that table. This sample lists 130,000 to 150,000 clones; approximately 52% were detected once. The ten largest clones add up to roughly 0.42% of the sample.

Sample: Tregs from blood. The intended sense of this specimen's cell subset or site label: regulatory CD4+ T cells. This sequence originates from a man aged 18 to 30 in good health. The sequence is built from TRBV13 and TRBJ2-1, with 14 junctional bases fitting TRBD2. The DNA sequence reads TGTGCCAGCAGCACCACGGGACTAGCGGGAGAGTATTACAATGAGCAGTTCTTC. Its translation is CASSTTGLAGEYYNEQFF.